This T cell receptor (beta chain) was captured in a study of lymphopenia after photon versus proton radiotherapy. Using immunoSEQ multiplex PCR, the repertoire was profiled, and TCRdb retains in-frame clones only, with some absent. The sample comprises 150,000 to 200,000 clones, 88% of which are singletons, and around 4.6% rests with the top ten. Germline-derived CDR1 and CDR2 are SGHRS and YFSETQ. Deletions cut 9 bases from V and 3 bases from J, with 12 bases between. The CDR3 covers 13 residues. Study-wide results and limits: Oligoclonal CD8+ Temra expansion after nadir drove photon patients' diversity drop. Photon-treated patients lost naive T cells and TCR diversity; proton-treated stayed stable.

About this clone: Its cognate antigen is unknown.

The rearrangement links TRBV5-1 to TRBJ2-2; D tentatively fits TRBD1 or TRBD2 (5 bases each). The material sequenced was peripheral blood, taken from a patient treated with photon-based radiotherapy. This receptor was taken from a man aged 45-65 years with gastric cancer. CDR3 DNA sequence: TGCGCCACCACCTTGGGGGACACCGGGGAGCTGTTTTTT. Amino acids: CATTLGDTGELFF.